Here is one TCR beta chain with its context. An end of the junction does not agree with germline; a read error may underlie this. Original handling: Researchers report that nucleated cell counts were estimated from reference gene primer amplification. TCRdb's copy holds only in-frame clones and misses some; the assay was immunoSEQ multiplex PCR. The V and J calls and clone size are taken from that table; D and trimming were inferred from the DNA. The table lists around 250,000 clones, over 75% of them singletons. This record comes from a study of blood T cell repertoires in COVID-19. About the study: Material from acute and convalescent COVID-19 was sourced from the United States, Italy and Spain. The analysed material was cDNA or gDNA that came from T cells, B-cell-depleted T cells, or PBMCs.

The CDR3 totals 12 residues. Germline values: CDR1 SNHLY, CDR2 FYNNEI. The source material was peripheral blood. This chain uses TRBV2 with TRBJ2-1, with a weak D call TRBD1 (5 bases). The TCR comes from a man in his thirties or forties who had recovered from COVID-19. The CDR3, as DNA: TGTGCCAGCAGGGAAGGGGCCCAGAGACAGTTCTTC. Amino acid sequence: CASREGAQRQFF. Complete variable domain (other parts from reference TRBV2 and TRBJ2-1): EPEVTQTPSHQVTQMGQEVILRCVPISNHLYFYWYRQILGQKVEFLVSFYNNEISEKSEIFDDQFSVERPDGSNFTLKIRSTKLEDSAMYFCASREGAQRQFFGPGTRLTVL.